A selection of T cell receptor beta chains follows, all from one sample in a study of blood T cell repertoires in COVID-19. TCRdb keeps only in-frame clones here, not all; method: immunoSEQ multiplex PCR. The repertoire holds around 170,000 clones, with 84% as singletons. The sequenced sample consisted of peripheral blood. These receptors all come from a man younger than 35 with active or convalescent COVID-19. The CDR3 runs from the conserved cysteine through the conserved F or W. D genes are given only for firm matches. Clone size appears in some rows only: once, few, many, or a class for an expanded clone.

CDR3 protein	CDR3 DNA	V gene	clone size	D gene	J gene
CATSRETYSNQPQHF	TGTGCCACCAGCAGAGAGACATATAGCAATCAGCCCCAGCATTTT	TRBV15	NA	NA	TRBJ1-5
CSVEGEQGNTFF	TGCAGCGTTGAAGGGGAACAGGGGAACACGTTCTTC	TRBV29-1	NA	TRBD1	TRBJ2-1
CATSVEGSSYNEQFF	TGTGCCACCAGTGTGGAAGGGAGCTCCTACAATGAGCAGTTCTTC	TRBV24-1	few	NA	TRBJ2-1
CASSYSSNNEQFF	TGTGCCAGCAGTTACTCTTCCAACAATGAGCAGTTCTTC	TRBV6-6	NA	NA	TRBJ2-1
CASSPGLAGYSDTGELFF	TGTGCCAGCAGCCCGGGACTAGCGGGATATTCTGACACCGGGGAGCTGTTTTTT	TRBV7-9	NA	TRBD2	TRBJ2-2
CASSPIGDRGRGGYTF	TGTGCCAGCAGCCCCATAGGGGACAGGGGGCGAGGAGGCTACACCTTC	TRBV11-2	NA	TRBD1	TRBJ1-2
CASSWARGSSSYEQYF	TGTGCCAGCAGCTGGGCTCGCGGGAGCAGCTCCTACGAGCAGTACTTC	TRBV5-6	NA	TRBD2	TRBJ2-7
CASSIEVWRGRTDTQYF	TGTGCCAGTAGTATTGAGGTGTGGCGGGGGCGGACAGATACGCAGTATTTT	TRBV19	NA	NA	TRBJ2-3
CASRPCPPGKNSPLHF	TGCGCCAGCAGACCCTGCCCCCCAGGTAAGAATTCACCCCTCCACTTT	TRBV10-1	NA	NA	TRBJ1-6
CAIKEPGQGDTEAFF	TGTGCCATCAAGGAGCCGGGACAGGGGGACACTGAAGCTTTCTTT	TRBV10-3	few	TRBD1	TRBJ1-1
CASSEARLAGGTKNIQYF	TGTGCCAGCAGTGAAGCGCGACTAGCGGGGGGGACCAAAAACATTCAGTACTTC	TRBV2	NA	TRBD2	TRBJ2-4
CASSSVQVAGELFF	TGTGCCAGCAGTTCCGTTCAGGTGGCCGGGGAGCTGTTTTTT	TRBV28	NA	NA	TRBJ2-2
CASGPGGRYLLREQFF	TGTGCCAGTGGGCCGGGGGGACGCTATTTACTGCGCGAGCAGTTCTTC	TRBV19	NA	TRBD2	TRBJ2-1
CASSFTLGTSGRGDEQYF	TGTGCCAGCAGCTTCACACTCGGGACTAGCGGGAGAGGCGACGAGCAGTACTTC	TRBV11-2	NA	TRBD2	TRBJ2-7
CASTVGAAGYNEQFF	TGTGCCAGCACAGTTGGGGCAGCGGGGTACAATGAGCAGTTCTTC	TRBV5-6	NA	TRBD2	TRBJ2-1
CASSIRYDSTSGWNEQFF	TGTGCCAGTAGTATTCGTTATGATTCCACTAGCGGGTGGAATGAGCAGTTCTTC	TRBV19	once	TRBD2	TRBJ2-1
CATSGSSYNSPLHF	TGTGCCACCTCAGGGTCCTCCTATAATTCACCCCTCCACTTT	TRBV19	few	NA	TRBJ1-6
CASSPTGTGGNEQYF	TGTGCCAGCTCACCCACCGGGACAGGGGGCAACGAGCAGTACTTC	TRBV18	NA	TRBD1	TRBJ2-7
CASSLDTFNYGYTF	TGCGCCAGCAGCTTAGACACGTTTAACTATGGCTACACCTTC	TRBV5-1	NA	NA	TRBJ1-2
CASAVRGGNYGYTF	TGTGCCAGCGCAGTGAGGGGGGGTAACTATGGCTACACCTTC	TRBV2	once	NA	TRBJ1-2
CASSQVSGTIYF	TGTGCCAGCAGCCAAGTATCAGGGACCATATATTTT	TRBV3-1/TRBV3-2	once	NA	TRBJ1-3
CASSLVSGSEAFF	TGTGCCAGCAGCTTGGTATCAGGATCTGAAGCTTTCTTT	TRBV5-6	NA	NA	TRBJ1-1
CASSLYRANVGGNTIYF	TGTGCCAGCAGCTTATACAGGGCAAATGTGGGAGGAAACACCATATATTTT	TRBV5-4	NA	NA	TRBJ1-3
CASSATAGVNEQFF	TGCGCCAGCAGCGCTACCGCGGGAGTTAATGAGCAGTTCTTC	TRBV5-1	once	TRBD2	TRBJ2-1
CASSLLSVSGNTIYF	TGTGCCAGCAGCTTATTATCAGTCTCTGGAAACACCATATATTTT	TRBV7-2	NA	NA	TRBJ1-3
CASSSGTSVNNEQFF	TGTGCCAGCAGCTCCGGGACTAGCGTCAACAATGAGCAGTTCTTC	TRBV21-1	NA	NA	TRBJ2-1
CASSQGTFGLAGGPSEQFF	TGTGCCAGCAGCCAAGGAACGTTCGGACTAGCGGGAGGGCCGAGTGAGCAGTTCTTC	TRBV4-2	NA	TRBD2	TRBJ2-1
CASSLTGATTEAFF	TGCGCCAGCAGCTTAACAGGGGCGACCACTGAAGCTTTCTTT	TRBV5-1	NA	TRBD1	TRBJ1-1
CASSFLAASSYEQYF	TGTGCCAGCAGTTTTCTAGCGGCTAGCTCCTACGAGCAGTACTTC	TRBV6-2/TRBV6-3	NA	TRBD2	TRBJ2-7
CASSLQGFDEQFF	TGTGCCAGCAGTCTACAGGGGTTTGATGAGCAGTTCTTC	TRBV6-5	NA	TRBD1	TRBJ2-1
CASSPAGVGYGYTF	TGTGCCAGCAGCCCCGCAGGGGTGGGCTATGGCTACACCTTC	TRBV28	few	NA	TRBJ1-2
CASSPPNLLQGGYTF	TGTGCCAGCTCACCGCCCAACCTCCTACAGGGGGGCTACACCTTC	TRBV18	NA	TRBD1	TRBJ1-2
CASSYRALSTEAFF	TGTGCCAGCAGCTACAGGGCCCTGAGCACTGAAGCTTTCTTT	TRBV11-2	NA	NA	TRBJ1-1
CASSQADWNTGELFF	TGTGCCAGCAGCCAAGCTGACTGGAACACCGGGGAGCTGTTTTTT	TRBV3-1/TRBV3-2	NA	NA	TRBJ2-2
CASSQAGLAPTGELFF	TGCGCCAGCAGCCAGGCAGGACTAGCGCCCACCGGGGAGCTGTTTTTT	TRBV4-3	NA	TRBD2	TRBJ2-2
CASSPEGARTEAFF	TGTGCCAGCTCACCGGAAGGGGCCCGCACTGAAGCTTTCTTT	TRBV18	NA	NA	TRBJ1-1
CASSPPGFGNQPQHF	TGTGCCAGCAGCCCCCCGGGTTTTGGCAATCAGCCCCAGCATTTT	TRBV11-2	NA	NA	TRBJ1-5
CASSVGLAAETQYF	TGTGCCAGCAGCGTCGGACTAGCTGCGGAGACCCAGTACTTC	TRBV9	NA	TRBD2	TRBJ2-5
CAGGRDYNEQFF	TGTGCCGGCGGCAGGGACTACAATGAGCAGTTCTTC	TRBV2	NA	NA	TRBJ2-1
CASSLITGSEQYF	TGTGCCAGCAGTTTAATAACAGGGAGCGAGCAGTACTTC	TRBV28	NA	NA	TRBJ2-7
CASSRLIGGQGSPLHF	TGTGCCAGCAGCCGACTCATCGGGGGACAGGGTTCACCCCTCCACTTT	TRBV7-9	NA	TRBD1	TRBJ1-6
CASSYSAVYEQYF	TGTGCCAGCAGTTACTCGGCGGTCTACGAGCAGTACTTC	TRBV6-2/TRBV6-3	once	NA	TRBJ2-7
CASSFTVNQPQHF	TGTGCCAGCAGCTTCACAGTGAATCAGCCCCAGCATTTT	TRBV7-9	NA	NA	TRBJ1-5
CASKGSGQKPNEQFF	TGCGCCAGCAAGGGCTCGGGACAAAAGCCGAATGAGCAGTTCTTC	TRBV5-1	few	NA	TRBJ2-1
CASSLQDSPDIQYF	TGTGCCAGCAGCTTACAGGACAGCCCTGACATTCAGTACTTC	TRBV5-5	NA	NA	TRBJ2-4
CATSRDTGRSYEQYF	TGTGCCACCAGCAGAGATACAGGGCGCTCCTACGAGCAGTACTTC	TRBV15	NA	NA	TRBJ2-7
CASSLVAAGGRKETQYF	TGTGCCAGCAGCTTAGTTGCTGCGGGGGGCCGCAAAGAGACCCAGTACTTC	TRBV11-2	NA	TRBD2	TRBJ2-5
CASSLGVRREYGYTF	TGTGCCAGCAGCTTAGGGGTCAGGAGGGAATATGGCTACACCTTC	TRBV7-2	NA	NA	TRBJ1-2
CASSPLGQGSTNYGYTF	TGTGCCAGCTCACCACTTGGACAGGGATCCACTAACTATGGCTACACCTTC	TRBV18	few	TRBD1	TRBJ1-2
CASSYRTSSYNEQFF	TGTGCCAGCAGTTACAGGACAAGCTCCTACAATGAGCAGTTCTTC	TRBV6-6	NA	NA	TRBJ2-1
CSVIAPTVAGAYEQYF	TGCAGCGTTATAGCCCCGACAGTCGCTGGGGCCTACGAGCAGTACTTC	TRBV29-1	NA	NA	TRBJ2-7
CASSMLDRGIETQYF	TGTGCCAGTAGTATGTTGGACAGGGGGATTGAGACCCAGTACTTC	TRBV19	NA	TRBD1	TRBJ2-5
CASSLLSGDTGELFF	TGTGCCAGCAGTTTACTGTCCGGTGACACCGGGGAGCTGTTTTTT	TRBV28	NA	NA	TRBJ2-2
CASSATGFHEQYF	TGTGCCAGCAGTGCCACAGGATTCCACGAGCAGTACTTC	TRBV25-1	few	NA	TRBJ2-7
CASSSSGMSGELFF	TGTGCCAGCAGCTCCTCCGGGATGTCCGGGGAGCTGTTTTTT	TRBV11-3	NA	NA	TRBJ2-2
CASSYSSSSKTQYF	TGTGCCAGCAGTTATTCTTCTAGCTCCAAGACCCAGTACTTC	TRBV6-9	few	NA	TRBJ2-5
CASSRTSGGSSYEQYF	TGTGCCAGTAGTAGGACAAGCGGGGGGAGCTCCTACGAGCAGTACTTC	TRBV19	NA	TRBD2	TRBJ2-7
CASQLPGRETQYF	TGTGCCAGCCAACTTCCAGGGCGAGAGACCCAGTACTTC	TRBV6-5	NA	NA	TRBJ2-5
CASSNLGHGYTGELFF	TGTGCCAGCAGTAACCTGGGACACGGATACACCGGGGAGCTGTTTTTT	TRBV6-4	NA	NA	TRBJ2-2